One TCR beta chain is described in this entry. Its specificity is not known. The data belong to a study of identical twins. Study-level results: Modelling approaches yielded underestimates of out-of-frame TCR alpha sharing between monozygotic twins. Cord blood beta clonotypes that were abundant carried fewer insertions, and memory repertoires showed no such trend. Cross-sectional statistical analysis was relied on for the conclusions, without the same donors being followed.

After template switching added a universal primer site, the resulting cDNA carried unique molecular identifiers. TCRdb analysed the 5' RACE reads with MiXCR anew, one entry per CDR3 protein. The table has about 570,000 distinct CDR3 sequences, around 9.6% seen once. With 4 bases removed from V and 1 base from J, the gap between germline ends came to 12 bases. The length of the CDR3 is 14 residues. CDR1 is SGHRS, CDR2 YFSETQ, per germline. Separately, the same data were catalogued under a study of yellow fever vaccine responses in identical twins.

The chain has TRBV5-1 and TRBJ2-7, with a tentative D call TRBD2 (5 bases). The sample taken for sequencing was PBMCs. The TCR sequence derives from a young woman in good health. CDR3 coding DNA: TGCGCCAGCAGCCCTAGCTCAGTGTCCTACGAGCAGTACTTC. This translates into CASSPSSVSYEQYF. Drawing the rest from reference TRBV5-1 and TRBJ2-7, the complete variable domain is KAGVTQTPRYLIKTRGQQVTLSCSPISGHRSVSWYQQTPGQGLQFLFEYFSETQRNKGNFPGRFSGRQFSNSRSEMNVSTLELGDSALYLCASSPSSVSYEQYFGPGTRLTVT.